Described below is a single TCR beta chain sequence and its context. Its antigen is not identified. Sampling times: baseline, cycle 4 day 1, cycle 7 day 1. CDR1 is SGHAT, CDR2 FQNNGV, per germline. This CDR3 is 19 amino acids long. V lost 4 bases to trimming and J lost 1 base; unmatched junction nucleotides: 18. Clones were read by immunoSEQ multiplex PCR, and TCRdb kept only the in-frame ones, dropping some. Here the sample spans roughly 52,000 clones, 84% being singletons. These data belong to a study of OX40 agonist ivuxolimab in advanced cancers. Study results and limitations: At 0.1-3.0 mg/kg, partial responders had clonal expansion among the lowest observed. Clonal expansion was seen in CD4+ and CD8+ blood T cells by week 6 at 0.1 to 3.0 mg/kg.

The source of this sequence is an adult with an advanced solid tumor such as melanoma, head and neck, liver or kidney cancer. Here the sequenced sample was CD4+ or CD8+ T cells sorted from blood, taken in a trial of the OX40 agonist ivuxolimab. This chain joins TRBV11-2 and TRBJ2-7, with 8 bases aligning to TRBD2. CDR3 in amino acids: CASSSLFRGNGGRSYEQYF. In DNA, the CDR3 is TGTGCCAGCAGCTCGTTATTCAGGGGAAATGGCGGGAGGTCCTACGAGCAGTACTTC.